One sample yielded the 30 T cell receptor beta chains listed below, sequenced in a study of technical replicates of blood from several donors (dated by TCRdb to 2016 to 2017). Receptor amplification or capture employed the immunoSEQ multiplex PCR assay. Entries here come from immuneACCESS through TCRdb and include only in-frame sequences with V and J called. Some clones fail to appear in such tables; in the studies checked, an unresolved V gene covers under half of the shortfall, and the cause of the remainder is unknown. The sample table holds approximately 85,000 clones, of which under 95% were seen once. The ten largest clones represent 0.27% of the sample. Specimen: T cells isolated from PBMCs. Source of these receptors: a human donor in good health.

The V call is TRBV7-9, the J call TRBJ1-1, with D maybe TRBD1 (6 bases). CDR3 length equals 16 residues. Trimming shortened V by 2 bases and J by 0 bases, and 13 bases separated the two germline ends. CDR1 is SEHNR and CDR2 is FQNEAQ in the germline V gene (reference sequence). In DNA form, the CDR3 reads TGTGCCAGCAGCTTATTTGGGACAACACTGAACACTGAAGCTTTCTTT. Translation gives CASSLFGTTLNTEAFF.

V is TRBV6-5 and J is TRBJ1-3, with D possibly TRBD1 on 6 matching bases. Germline CDR1 and CDR2: MNHEY and SVGAGI. V was shortened by 4 bases and J by 3 bases, with 13 bases between the two germline ends. The CDR3 runs to 15 residues. This CDR3 reads CASSLGGRSGNTIYF. The CDR3 bases are TGTGCCAGCAGTTTGGGGGGGCGCAGTGGAAACACCATATATTTT.

V and J are TRBV4-1 and TRBJ1-6, with D possibly matching TRBD1 (6 bases). The CDR3 loop spans 16 amino acids. V lost 0 bases and J lost 0, with 6 bases in between. CDR1 is MGHRA and CDR2 is YSYEKL in the germline V gene. The chain's CDR3 is CASSQEQGSYNSPLHF. In nucleotides, the CDR3 is TGCGCCAGCAGCCAAGAACAGGGCTCCTATAATTCACCCCTCCACTTT.

This rearrangement joins TRBV4-1 to TRBJ1-3, with 7 bases aligning to TRBD1. This CDR3 has 16 amino acids. V gave up 4 bases and J gave up 4 bases; unmatched junction bases: 10. Germline values: CDR1 MGHRA, CDR2 YSYEKL. The CDR3 nucleotides are TGCGCCAGCAGCCCAGCCGGGACAGAGTTCGGAAACACCATATATTTT. This codes for CASSPAGTEFGNTIYF.

V is TRBV7-2 and J is TRBJ2-1, with 8 bases aligning to TRBD2. The CDR3 sequence is 15 residues long. Germline CDR1 reads SGHTA; CDR2 reads FQGNSA. V trimming: 5 bases; J trimming: 8 bases; junction bases outside the gene matches: 11. This chain's CDR3 is CASSLSGSVSYEQFF. DNA for the CDR3: TGTGCCAGCAGCCTCAGCGGGAGTGTCTCTTATGAGCAGTTCTTC.

This clone has just one count. V usage is TRBV5-4 and J usage is TRBJ2-2; TRBD2 matches at 8 bases. Trimming cost V 4 bases and J 3 bases; bases outside gene matches: 17. In germline, CDR1 is SGHNT, CDR2 YYREEE (reference sequence). The CDR3 is 19 residues long. CDR3 nucleotides: TGTGCCAGCAGCGTGGGCGGGGGTCTGGGACTAGATTACACCGGGGAGCTGTTTTTT. It is translated as CASSVGGGLGLDYTGELFF.

This clone has only one observation. The chain uses TRBV10-2 and TRBJ1-5; D not certain. There are 15 residues in the CDR3. Germline V CDR1 and CDR2: WSHSY, SAAADI. Trimming took 7 bases from V and 3 from J, leaving 16 bases between them. The CDR3: CASNPTEEYNQPQHF. CDR3 nucleotide sequence: TGCGCCAGCAATCCGACGGAGGAATACAATCAGCCCCAGCATTTT.

This clone has just one count. This rearrangement joins TRBV6-5 to TRBJ2-7, with 8 nucleotides matching TRBD2. The CDR3 is 14 amino acids. The germline CDR1 and CDR2 sequences are MNHEY and SVGAGI. The junction had 10 bases not matched to a gene; V was cut back by 6 bases and J by 6 bases. This chain's CDR3 is CASSLPGGASEQYF. The CDR3 DNA sequence: TGTGCCAGCAGCCTCCCCGGGGGGGCTAGCGAGCAGTACTTC.

The chain carries TRBV7-2 and TRBJ2-7, with unresolved D. The CDR3 extends over 13 amino acids. Germline V CDR1 and CDR2: SGHTA, FQGNSA. Trimming shortened V by 2 bases and J by 3 bases, and 8 bases separated the two germline ends. CDR3 sequence (DNA): TGTGCCAGCAGCTTAATGCTATTCTACGAGCAGTACTTC. It codes for CASSLMLFYEQYF.

This clone was detected once. The rearrangement links TRBV11-2 to TRBJ1-2; the match to TRBD1 covers 11 bases. The CDR3 is 14 residues long. The germline V gene encodes CDR1 SGHAT and CDR2 FQNNGV. V gave up 1 base and J gave up 8 bases; unmatched junction bases: 3. The CDR3 bases are TGTGCCAGCAGCTTAGGGACAGGGGGCGACGGCTACACCTTC. This codes for CASSLGTGGDGYTF.

The chain employs TRBV29-1 and TRBJ1-3; weak D call: TRBD1 (6 bases). Germline V gene lookup returns CDR1 SQVTM and CDR2 ANQGSEA. Trimming shortened V by 4 bases and J by 4 bases, and 8 bases separated the two germline ends. The CDR3 totals 12 residues. CDR3 residues: CSVGGRGNTIYF. CDR3 nucleotide sequence: TGCAGCGTTGGGGGGCGGGGAAACACCATATATTTT.

This rearrangement joins TRBV5-1 to TRBJ1-1; no firm D call. Germline values: CDR1 SGHRS, CDR2 YFSETQ. With 0 bases removed from V and 7 bases from J, the gap between germline ends came to 7 bases. There are 12 residues in the CDR3. CDR3 sequence reads: CASSLVGFEAFF. In DNA form, the CDR3 reads TGCGCCAGCAGCTTGGTGGGCTTTGAAGCTTTCTTT.

The chain uses TRBV10-3 and TRBJ2-7; 9 bases are a match to TRBD1. The length of the CDR3 is 14 residues. CDR1 and CDR2 from the germline V gene are ENHRY and SYGVKD. J was trimmed by 4 bases and V by 6 bases; bases with no gene match: 7. The CDR3 coding sequence is TGTGCCATCAGATCACCGGGACAGGGTTACGAGCAGTACTTC. Protein sequence: CAIRSPGQGYEQYF.

The chain links TRBV27 to TRBJ1-4; D call uncertain. V was clipped by 3 bases and J by 4 bases, with 9 bases between them. The CDR3 length is 14 residues. The germline gives CDR1 MNHEY, CDR2 SMNVEV (reference sequence). For the CDR3, the DNA is TGTGCCAGCAGTTTGTACAGTGATAATGAAAAACTGTTTTTT. Translating gives CASSLYSDNEKLFF.

This chain links TRBV29-1 with TRBJ1-4, with a weak D call TRBD1 (5 bases). Germline V gene lookup returns CDR1 SQVTM and CDR2 ANQGSEA. Trimming pared 7 bases from V and 8 bases from J, leaving 20 bases between. The CDR3 consists of 14 residues. The CDR3 coding sequence is TGCAGCGCTGAGTCTGGGGCGATAGGGGAAAAACTGTTTTTT. It encodes CSAESGAIGEKLFF.

The rearrangement links TRBV14 to TRBJ1-2, with D possibly being TRBD1 (6 bases). The CDR3 sequence is 14 residues long. The V gene lost 0 bases and the J gene lost 10 bases, with 15 bases spanning the gap. The germline V gene has CDR1 SGHDN and CDR2 FVKESK. For the CDR3, the DNA is TGTGCCAGCAGCCAAGATTACAGGGTGAGCGACTACACCTTC. It encodes CASSQDYRVSDYTF.

This chain links TRBV30 with TRBJ2-1; D may be TRBD2 (6 bases). This CDR3 is built from 15 residues. The V and J ends lost 4 bases and 7 bases respectively, with 20 bases between them. Per the germline V gene, CDR1 is GTSNPN and CDR2 is SVGIG (reference sequence). CDR3 protein: CAWTNGVAAPNEQFF. The DNA of the CDR3 is TGTGCCTGGACCAACGGGGTAGCGGCACCTAATGAGCAGTTCTTC. Full variable domain (outside the CDR3, taken from reference TRBV30 and TRBJ2-1): SQTIHQWPATLVQPVGSPLSLECTVEGTSNPNLYWYRQAAGRGLQLLFYSVGIGQISSEVPQNLSASRPQDRQFILSSKKLLLSDSGFYLCAWTNGVAAPNEQFFGPGTRLTVL.

The chain carries TRBV10-2 and TRBJ1-2, with 10 bases lining up with TRBD1. Germline CDR1 WSHSY, CDR2 SAAADI. This CDR3 contains 16 residues. V trimming: 4 bases; J trimming: 3 bases; junction bases outside the gene matches: 8. As DNA, the CDR3 is TGCGCCAGCAGTGGGATACCGGGACAGGGGCACTATGGCTACACCTTC. As protein: CASSGIPGQGHYGYTF.

The V gene is TRBV4-1, the J gene TRBJ2-7, with 9 bases fitting TRBD1. V lost 0 bases, J lost 2 bases, and 5 bases stayed unmatched. The CDR3 is made up of 16 amino acids. Germline-derived CDR1 and CDR2 are MGHRA and YSYEKL. This CDR3 is CASSQDRQGVPYEQYF. In DNA form, the CDR3 reads TGCGCCAGCAGCCAAGATAGACAGGGGGTTCCCTACGAGCAGTACTTC.

This chain's CDR3 is CASGTGYNEQFF. The CDR3 coding sequence is TGTGCCAGCGGGACAGGCTACAATGAGCAGTTCTTC. The chain employs TRBV6-5 and TRBJ2-1; 8 positions agree with TRBD1. With V trimmed by 8 bases and J by 3 bases, 0 bases remained unmatched. Germline lookup yields CDR1 MNHEY and CDR2 SVGAGI. CDR3 length equals 12 residues.

V and J are TRBV13 and TRBJ2-7; the match to TRBD1 covers 8 bases. J lost 1 base, V lost 5 bases, and 7 bases had no gene match. This CDR3 is 15 amino acids long. The germline CDR1 and CDR2 sequences are PRHDT and FYEKMQ (reference sequence). The CDR3 coding sequence is TGTGCCAGCAGCCCGCCGGGGGACAGGTCCTACGAGCAGTACTTC. This translates into CASSPPGDRSYEQYF.

The V gene is TRBV21-1, the J gene TRBJ2-2; no DNA check was done on the table's D call, TRBD2. TRBV21-1 has pseudogene status. The CDR3 runs 17 residues. The CDR3 nucleotides are TGTGCCAGCAGCAAAGGCAGCGGGAGGACCGGGGGCGGGGAGCTGTTTTTT. Translation: CASSKGSGRTGGGELFF.

The chain recombines TRBV5-1 with TRBJ2-7; D remains ambiguous. The V end was cut by 0 bases, the J end by 13 bases, with 14 bases between. The CDR3 contains 12 residues. Germline V gives CDR1 SGHRS, CDR2 YFSETQ. In nucleotides, the CDR3 is TGCGCCAGCAGCTTGGAGAAAGAAGACTTCTACTTC. It translates to CASSLEKEDFYF.

This rearrangement joins TRBV7-9 to TRBJ1-4; 8 bases map to TRBD1. Germline V gene sequence: CDR1 SEHNR, CDR2 FQNEAQ (reference sequence). This CDR3 comprises 13 residues. Trimming removed 5 bases from V and 8 bases from J; junction bases left unmatched: 4. The DNA of the CDR3 is TGTGCCAGCAGCGACAGGGGTACCGAAAAACTGTTTTTT. Its translation is CASSDRGTEKLFF.

This chain links TRBV9 with TRBJ1-1; 8 bases line up with TRBD1. J was trimmed by 4 bases and V by 4 bases; bases with no gene match: 6. The CDR3 extends over 14 amino acids. The germline CDR1 and CDR2 sequences are SGDLS and YYNGEE. DNA for the CDR3: TGTGCCAGCAGCCCCCAGGGGGCCGGCACTGAAGCTTTCTTT. Its protein product is CASSPQGAGTEAFF.

This clone was seen only once. The chain combines TRBV7-9 with TRBJ2-1; 14 positions match TRBD2. Germline trimming cut 3 bases from V and 10 bases from J; bases unmatched to any gene: 8. Germline CDR1 reads SEHNR; CDR2 reads FQNEAQ (reference sequence). The CDR3 consists of 16 residues. The chain's CDR3 is CASSLGTSGGSEEQFF. Here the CDR3 DNA reads TGTGCCAGCAGCTTGGGGACTAGCGGGGGAAGTGAGGAGCAGTTCTTC.

The V and J genes are TRBV9 and TRBJ1-2; possible D gene TRBD1, 5 bases. This CDR3 is built from 17 residues. Germline CDR1 is SGDLS and CDR2 is YYNGEE. The germline V and J ends were trimmed by 0 bases and 4 bases, with 19 bases remaining between them. CDR3 sequence (DNA): TGTGCCAGCAGCGTAGGGGGCATGGGGCTTCTCACCTATGGCTACACCTTC. Its translation: CASSVGGMGLLTYGYTF.

CDR3 protein: CASSYSRGQGDGYTF. The DNA of the CDR3 is TGTGCCAGCAGTTACTCCAGGGGGCAGGGCGATGGCTACACCTTC. This chain links TRBV6-5 with TRBJ1-2, with TRBD1 matching over 8 bases. Germline trimming cut 0 bases from V and 6 bases from J; bases unmatched to any gene: 6. The germline V gene has CDR1 MNHEY and CDR2 SVGAGI. The CDR3 is 15 amino acids.

The gene calls are TRBV27 and TRBJ2-7, with TRBD2 identical over 10 bases. The V segment lost 6 bases and the J segment 3 bases; nucleotides outside the gene matches: 5. CDR1 MNHEY and CDR2 SMNVEV come from the germline V gene (reference sequence). The CDR3 sequence is 14 residues long. CDR3 sequence: CASRGLAEDYEQYF. CDR3 coding DNA: TGTGCCAGCAGAGGACTAGCGGAGGACTACGAGCAGTACTTC.

This clone appeared a single time. The J gene is TRBJ2-1, the V gene TRBV6-1; 9 bases map to TRBD2. This CDR3 has 15 residues. After removal of 6 bases from V and 0 bases from J, the junction contained 3 bases not matched to a gene. CDR1 and CDR2 from the germline V gene are MNHNS and SASEGT. The chain's CDR3 is CASRGLASSYNEQFF. The CDR3, as DNA: TGTGCCAGCAGGGGACTAGCTAGCTCCTACAATGAGCAGTTCTTC.